The present entry profiles one T cell receptor (beta chain) with its context. The data are from a study of blood T cell repertoires in COVID-19. Study overall: Sites in the United States, Italy and Spain provided acute and convalescent COVID-19 samples. Sample material is recorded as cDNA or gDNA derived from T cells, B-cell-depleted T cells, or PBMCs.

The CDR3 spans 13 residues. Germline values: CDR1 MNHNS, CDR2 SASEGT. Trimming stripped 3 bases from V and 5 bases from J, with 10 bases between. Clones were read by immunoSEQ multiplex PCR, and TCRdb kept only the in-frame ones, dropping some. The sample has 100,000 to 150,000 clones, approximately 85% seen once. This sequence joins TRBV6-1 and TRBJ1-2; no clear D. Material for sequencing was peripheral blood. This receptor was obtained from a woman older than 75 with acute or convalescent COVID-19. CDR3 amino acids: CASSETTEYGYTF. As DNA, the CDR3 is TGTGCCAGCAGTGAGACTACAGAGTATGGCTACACCTTC.